The rows below give T cell receptor beta chains drawn from one sample of a study of blood T cell repertoires in COVID-19. Only in-frame clones appear in the TCRdb table, and some are missing; sequencing was by immunoSEQ multiplex PCR. Of 200,000 to 250,000 clones listed, about 84% are singletons. The sequenced material came from PBMCs or T cells enriched from blood (not recorded which). These receptors all stem from a woman aged 45-65 years who had recovered from COVID-19. CDR3s leave out the opening cysteine and the closing phenylalanine or tryptophan.

V	J	CDR3
TRBV18	TRBJ2-5	ASSPQGGQETQY
TRBV7-6	TRBJ1-2	ASSPGQGPGTYGYT
TRBV7-8	TRBJ1-2	ASSAQGGGDTGNYGYT
TRBV3-1/TRBV3-2	TRBJ2-5	ASSHKTSGGTQETQY
TRBV7-2	TRBJ2-7	ASSATLDRSSQY
TRBV7-2	TRBJ1-2	ASSLRQNYGYT
TRBV29-1	TRBJ2-1	SVLGQGEEQF
TRBV5-4	TRBJ2-5	ASSPPAGGGETQY
TRBV5-1	TRBJ1-2	ASSTEDSQTYGYT
TRBV27	TRBJ1-1	AIGQGDEAF
TRBV18	TRBJ1-1	ASSPQGGAHMNTEAF
TRBV7-2	TRBJ1-5	ASSLGTGNNQPQH
TRBV6-2/TRBV6-3	TRBJ2-3	ASSSLGEGKADTQY
TRBV6-5	TRBJ2-1	ASSYGGSSYNEQF
TRBV29-1	TRBJ1-4	SVAGTTNEKLF
TRBV4-2	TRBJ2-1	ASSPLAGGKGNEQF
TRBV4-3	TRBJ2-4	ASSQEEVAGARNIQY
TRBV2	TRBJ1-1	ASRRTLTEAF
TRBV11-2	TRBJ2-7	ASSLITQDYEQY
TRBV6-6	TRBJ1-5	ASSLIPGSASNQPQH
TRBV20-1	TRBJ2-1	SASLTPNPYNEQF
TRBV20-1	TRBJ1-1	SASSGRGDTEAF
TRBV5-1	TRBJ1-1	ASNAGANTEAF
TRBV5-1	TRBJ1-2	ASSLGHMTTNYGYT
TRBV24-1	TRBJ2-1	ATSAQTAYNEQF
TRBV27	TRBJ2-1	ASRLAGGNEQF